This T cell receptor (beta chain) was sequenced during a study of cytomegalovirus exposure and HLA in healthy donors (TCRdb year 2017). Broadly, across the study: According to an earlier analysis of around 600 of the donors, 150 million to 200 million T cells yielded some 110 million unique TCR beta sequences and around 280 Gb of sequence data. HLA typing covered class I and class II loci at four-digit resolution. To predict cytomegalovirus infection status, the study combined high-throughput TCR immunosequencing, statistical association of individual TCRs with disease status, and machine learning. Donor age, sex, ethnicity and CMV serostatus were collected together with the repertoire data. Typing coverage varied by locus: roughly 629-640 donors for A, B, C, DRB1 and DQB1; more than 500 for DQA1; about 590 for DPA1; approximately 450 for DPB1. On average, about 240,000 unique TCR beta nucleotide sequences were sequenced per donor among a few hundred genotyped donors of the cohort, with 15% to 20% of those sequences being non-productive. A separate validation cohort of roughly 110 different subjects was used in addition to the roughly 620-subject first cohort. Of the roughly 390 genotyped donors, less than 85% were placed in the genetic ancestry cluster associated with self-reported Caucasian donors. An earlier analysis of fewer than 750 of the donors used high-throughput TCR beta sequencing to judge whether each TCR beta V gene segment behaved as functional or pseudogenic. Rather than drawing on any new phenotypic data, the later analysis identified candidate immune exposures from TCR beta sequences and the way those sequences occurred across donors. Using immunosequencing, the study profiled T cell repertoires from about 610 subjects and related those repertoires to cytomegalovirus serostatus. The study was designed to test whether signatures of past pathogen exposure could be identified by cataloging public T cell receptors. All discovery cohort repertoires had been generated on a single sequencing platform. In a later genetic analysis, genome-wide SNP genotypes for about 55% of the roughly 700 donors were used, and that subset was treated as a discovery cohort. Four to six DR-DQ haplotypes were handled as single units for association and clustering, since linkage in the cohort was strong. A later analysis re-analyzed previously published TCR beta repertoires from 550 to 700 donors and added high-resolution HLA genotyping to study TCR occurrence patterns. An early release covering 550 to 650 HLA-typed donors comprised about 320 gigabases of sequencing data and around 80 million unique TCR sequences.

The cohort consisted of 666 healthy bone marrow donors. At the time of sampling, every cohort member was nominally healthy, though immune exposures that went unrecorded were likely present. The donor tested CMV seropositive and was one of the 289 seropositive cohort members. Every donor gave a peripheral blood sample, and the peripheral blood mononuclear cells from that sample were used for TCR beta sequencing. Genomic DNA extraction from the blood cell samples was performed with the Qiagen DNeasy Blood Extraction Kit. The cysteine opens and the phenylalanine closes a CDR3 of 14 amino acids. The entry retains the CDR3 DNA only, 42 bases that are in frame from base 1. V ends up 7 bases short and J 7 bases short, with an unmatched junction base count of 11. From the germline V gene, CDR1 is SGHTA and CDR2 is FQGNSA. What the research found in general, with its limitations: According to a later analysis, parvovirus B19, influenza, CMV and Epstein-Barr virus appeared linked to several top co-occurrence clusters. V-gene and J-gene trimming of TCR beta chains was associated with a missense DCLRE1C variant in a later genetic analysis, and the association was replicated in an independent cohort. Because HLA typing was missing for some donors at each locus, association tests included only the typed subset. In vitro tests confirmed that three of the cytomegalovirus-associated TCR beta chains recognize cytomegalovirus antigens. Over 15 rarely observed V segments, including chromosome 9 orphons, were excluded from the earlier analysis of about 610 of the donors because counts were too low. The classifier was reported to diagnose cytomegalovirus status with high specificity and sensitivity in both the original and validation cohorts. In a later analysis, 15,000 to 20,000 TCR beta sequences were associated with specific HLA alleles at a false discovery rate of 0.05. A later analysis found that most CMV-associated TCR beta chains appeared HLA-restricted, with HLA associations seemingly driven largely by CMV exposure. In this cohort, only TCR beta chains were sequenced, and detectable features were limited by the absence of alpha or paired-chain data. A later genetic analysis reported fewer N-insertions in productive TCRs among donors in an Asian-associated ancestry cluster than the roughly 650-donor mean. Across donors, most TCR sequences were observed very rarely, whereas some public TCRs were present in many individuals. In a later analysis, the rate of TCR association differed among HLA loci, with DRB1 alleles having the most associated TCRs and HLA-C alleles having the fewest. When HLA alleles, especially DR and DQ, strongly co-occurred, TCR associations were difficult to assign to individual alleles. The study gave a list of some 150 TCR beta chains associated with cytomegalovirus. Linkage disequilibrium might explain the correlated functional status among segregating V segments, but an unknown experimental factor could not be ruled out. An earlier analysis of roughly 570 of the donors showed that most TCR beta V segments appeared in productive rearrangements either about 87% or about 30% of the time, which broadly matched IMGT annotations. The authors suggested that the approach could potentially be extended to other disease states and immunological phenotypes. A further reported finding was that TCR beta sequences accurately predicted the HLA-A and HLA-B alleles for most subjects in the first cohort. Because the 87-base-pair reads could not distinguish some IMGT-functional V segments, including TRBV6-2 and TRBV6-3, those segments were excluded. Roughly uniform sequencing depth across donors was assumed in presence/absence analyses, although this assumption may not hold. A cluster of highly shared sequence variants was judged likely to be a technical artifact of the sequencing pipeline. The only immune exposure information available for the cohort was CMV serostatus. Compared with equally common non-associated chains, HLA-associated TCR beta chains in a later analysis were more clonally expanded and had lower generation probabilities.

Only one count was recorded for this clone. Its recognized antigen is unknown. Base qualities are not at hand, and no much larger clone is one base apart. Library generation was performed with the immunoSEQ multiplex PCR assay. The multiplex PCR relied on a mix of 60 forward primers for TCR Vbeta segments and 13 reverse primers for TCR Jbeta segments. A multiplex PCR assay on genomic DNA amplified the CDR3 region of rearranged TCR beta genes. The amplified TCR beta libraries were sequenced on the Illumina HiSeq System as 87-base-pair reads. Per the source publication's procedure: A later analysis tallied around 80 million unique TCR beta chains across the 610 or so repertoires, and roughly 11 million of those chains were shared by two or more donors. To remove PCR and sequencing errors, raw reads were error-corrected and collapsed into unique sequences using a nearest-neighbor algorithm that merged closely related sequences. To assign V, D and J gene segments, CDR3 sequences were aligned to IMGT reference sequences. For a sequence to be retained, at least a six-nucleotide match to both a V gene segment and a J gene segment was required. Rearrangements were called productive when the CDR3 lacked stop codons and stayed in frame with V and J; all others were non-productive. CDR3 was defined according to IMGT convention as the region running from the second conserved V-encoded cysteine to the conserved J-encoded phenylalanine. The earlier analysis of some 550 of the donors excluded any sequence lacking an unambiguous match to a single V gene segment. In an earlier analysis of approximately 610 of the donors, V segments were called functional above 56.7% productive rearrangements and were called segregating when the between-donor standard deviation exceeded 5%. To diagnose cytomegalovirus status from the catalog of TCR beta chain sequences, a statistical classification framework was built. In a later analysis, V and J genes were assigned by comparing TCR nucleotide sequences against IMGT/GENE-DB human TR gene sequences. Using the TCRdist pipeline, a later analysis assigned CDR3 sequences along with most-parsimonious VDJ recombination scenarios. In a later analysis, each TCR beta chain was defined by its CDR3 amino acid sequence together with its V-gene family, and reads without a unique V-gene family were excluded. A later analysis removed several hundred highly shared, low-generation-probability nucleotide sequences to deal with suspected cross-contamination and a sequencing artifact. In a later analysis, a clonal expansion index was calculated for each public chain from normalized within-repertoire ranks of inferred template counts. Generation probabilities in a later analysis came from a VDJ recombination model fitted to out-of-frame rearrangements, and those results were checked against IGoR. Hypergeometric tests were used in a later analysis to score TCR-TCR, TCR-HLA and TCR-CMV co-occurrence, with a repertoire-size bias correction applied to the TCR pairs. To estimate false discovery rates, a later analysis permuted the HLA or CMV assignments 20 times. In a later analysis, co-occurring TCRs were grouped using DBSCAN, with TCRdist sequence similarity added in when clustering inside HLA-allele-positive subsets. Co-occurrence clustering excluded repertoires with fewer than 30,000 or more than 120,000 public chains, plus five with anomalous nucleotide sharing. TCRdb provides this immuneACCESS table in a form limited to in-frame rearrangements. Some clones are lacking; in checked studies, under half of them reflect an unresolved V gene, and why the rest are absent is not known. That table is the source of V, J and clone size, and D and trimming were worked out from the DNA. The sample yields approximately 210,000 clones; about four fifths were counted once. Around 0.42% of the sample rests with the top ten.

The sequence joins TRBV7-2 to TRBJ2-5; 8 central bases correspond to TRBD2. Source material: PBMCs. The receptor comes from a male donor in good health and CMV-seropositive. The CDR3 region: CASTVPGGPGTQYF. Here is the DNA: TGTGCCAGCACCGTCCCGGGGGGGCCGGGGACCCAGTACTTC.